One sample yielded the 22 T cell receptor beta chains listed below, sequenced in a study of blood T cell repertoires in COVID-19. Generated by immunoSEQ multiplex PCR, the TCRdb table keeps only in-frame clones and is missing some. In the table there are tens of thousands of clones, roughly 87% of which are singletons. Sequencing was performed on peripheral blood. These receptors were taken from a woman of 80 years or more with acute or convalescent COVID-19.

V is TRBV7-9 and J is TRBJ1-4; TRBD1 aligns across 9 bases. CDR3 size: 18 residues. Germline CDR1 is SEHNR and CDR2 is FQNEAQ (reference sequence). J lost 9 bases, V lost 5 bases, and 19 bases had no gene match. CDR3 loop: CASSPVPGQGMVGKKLFF. The CDR3 DNA follows: TGTGCCAGCAGCCCGGTACCGGGACAGGGTATGGTCGGGAAAAAACTGTTTTTT.

The sample holds a few counts of this clone. The chain combines TRBV7-2 with TRBJ2-2; D not resolved. Germline values: CDR1 SGHTA, CDR2 FQGNSA. The germline V and J ends were trimmed by 5 bases and 3 bases, with 10 bases remaining between them. The CDR3 contains 14 residues. The CDR3 loop is CASSPRRDTGELFF. The CDR3, as DNA: TGTGCCAGCAGCCCCCGACGGGACACCGGGGAGCTGTTTTTT. Full variable domain (missing parts from reference TRBV7-2 and TRBJ2-2): GAGVSQSPSNKVTEKGKDVELRCDPISGHTALYWYRQSLGQGLEFLIYFQGNSAPDKSGLPSDRFSAERTGGSVSTLTIQRTQQEDSAVYLCASSPRRDTGELFFGEGSRLTVL.

V gene TRBV5-1 combines with J gene TRBJ1-1, with a weak D call TRBD1 (5 bases). Trimming removed 0 bases from V and 5 bases from J, with 14 bases in between. The V gene's germline CDR1 is SGHRS and CDR2 YFSETQ. The CDR3 spans 15 residues. As DNA, the CDR3 is TGCGCCAGCAGCTTGGCCGGGGGACGGTTAACTGAAGCTTTCTTT. As protein: CASSLAGGRLTEAFF. The whole variable domain, filled in from reference TRBV5-1 and TRBJ1-1, reads KAGVTQTPRYLIKTRGQQVTLSCSPISGHRSVSWYQQTPGQGLQFLFEYFSETQRNKGNFPGRFSGRQFSNSRSEMNVSTLELGDSALYLCASSLAGGRLTEAFFGQGTRLTVV.

The chain uses TRBV5-8 and TRBJ2-1; no clear D. The CDR3 spans 10 residues. Per germline, CDR1 SGHTS and CDR2 YDEGEE. The V gene lost 5 bases and the J gene lost 11 bases, with 8 bases spanning the gap. The DNA of the CDR3 is TGTGCCAGCAGTTACACCAAGCAGTTCTTC. Residues: CASSYTKQFF.

The genes are TRBV5-1 and TRBJ1-1; 7 bases align to TRBD1. V dropped 3 bases and J dropped 4; count of bases not matched to a gene: 6. Germline V gene sequence: CDR1 SGHRS, CDR2 YFSETQ. This CDR3 comprises 14 residues. DNA of the CDR3: TGCGCCAGCAGCTCGGGACAGATTTTCACTGAAGCTTTCTTT. This translates into CASSSGQIFTEAFF.

The J gene is TRBJ2-2, the V gene TRBV5-1; 9 nucleotides match TRBD1. Trimming took 3 bases from V and 7 from J; bases not matched to a gene: 7. The CDR3 has 15 amino acids. From germline, CDR1 is SGHRS and CDR2 YFSETQ. CDR3 region: CASSWGQGIDGELFF. CDR3 sequence (DNA): TGCGCCAGCAGCTGGGGACAGGGTATCGACGGGGAGCTGTTTTTT.

The gene calls are TRBV7-8 and TRBJ1-1, with TRBD1 identical over 7 bases. The CDR3 runs 14 residues. Germline V gives CDR1 SGHVS, CDR2 FQNEAQ. With 1 base clipped from V and 9 bases from J, the junction kept 8 bases outside the gene matches. CDR3 sequence (DNA): TGTGCCAGCAGCTTAGGAAGACAGGGACAAAAAGCTTTCTTT. Translated, it gives CASSLGRQGQKAFF.

The chain joins TRBV11-3 to TRBJ2-2, with no clear D. V lost 4 bases, J lost 1 base, and 4 bases lay in between. The CDR3 consists of 13 residues. Germline-derived CDR1 and CDR2 are SGHNT and YENEEA. CDR3 region: CASSSQNTGELFF. Here the CDR3 DNA reads TGTGCCAGCAGCTCACAGAACACCGGGGAGCTGTTTTTT. The full variable domain, in which reference TRBV11-3 and TRBJ2-2 provide the parts outside the CDR3, is EAGVVQSPRYKIIEKKQPVAFWCNPISGHNTLYWYLQNLGQGPELLIRYENEEAVDDSQLPKDRFSAERLKGVDSTLKIQPAELGDSAVYLCASSSQNTGELFFGEGSRLTVL.

V usage is TRBV15 and J usage is TRBJ1-1; 7 positions agree with TRBD1. The CDR3 loop spans 17 amino acids. J was trimmed by 7 bases and V by 0 bases; bases with no gene match: 14. CDR1 and CDR2 from the germline V gene are LNHNV and YYDKDF (reference sequence). DNA for the CDR3: TGTGCCACCAGCAGAGAGTGGGGGAACAGGGGAATCGTTGAAGCTTTCTTT. This translates into CATSREWGNRGIVEAFF.

The rearrangement uses TRBV4-1 and TRBJ1-2; D is unclear. Germline V gene data show CDR1 as MGHRA and CDR2 as YSYEKL. CDR3 length: 16 amino acids. Deletions cut 0 bases from V and 0 bases from J, with 11 bases between. This CDR3 is CASSQDLAASNYGYTF. DNA for the CDR3: TGCGCCAGCAGCCAAGATTTGGCGGCTTCTAACTATGGCTACACCTTC.

The J gene is TRBJ1-1, the V gene TRBV19, with D perhaps matching TRBD1 (5 bases). This CDR3 comprises 15 residues. Germline CDR1 reads LNHDA; CDR2 reads SQIVND (reference sequence). The germline V and J ends were trimmed by 5 bases and 0 bases, with 13 bases remaining between them. CDR3 sequence (DNA): TGTGCCAGTAGTCCGGAGGCGGGGCTGAACACTGAAGCTTTCTTT. Encoded protein: CASSPEAGLNTEAFF.

V is TRBV5-4 and J is TRBJ2-3; 11 bases match TRBD2. With V trimmed by 1 base and J by 3 bases, 4 bases remained unmatched. Germline CDR1 SGHNT, CDR2 YYREEE (reference sequence). This CDR3 is built from 16 residues. Here the CDR3 DNA reads TGTGCCAGCAGCTTGTATAGCGGGGGGGCAACAGATACGCAGTATTTT. Its translation is CASSLYSGGATDTQYF. Supplemented by reference TRBV5-4 and TRBJ2-3, the full variable domain reads ETGVTQSPTHLIKTRGQQVTLRCSSQSGHNTVSWYQQALGQGPQFIFQYYREEENGRGNFPPRFSGLQFPNYSSELNVNALELDDSALYLCASSLYSGGATDTQYFGPGTRLTVL.

This clone was detected a few times. The chain carries TRBV18 and TRBJ2-1; 9 nucleotides match TRBD1. Looked up from germline, CDR1 is KGHSH and CDR2 is LQKENI. V gave up 4 bases and J gave up 5 bases; unmatched junction bases: 0. CDR3 size: 13 residues. The CDR3 spells CASSRDRDNEQFF. The CDR3 nucleotides read TGTGCCAGCTCACGGGACAGGGACAATGAGCAGTTCTTC.

The rearrangement links TRBV3-1 (or the pseudogene TRBV3-2) to TRBJ1-6, with 7 bases matching TRBD1. This CDR3 has 17 amino acids. Trimming cost V 1 base and J 9 bases; bases outside gene matches: 12. Per germline, CDR1 LGHDT and CDR2 YNNKEL (reference sequence). This CDR3 reads CASSQVYRQGPSSPLHF. Here the CDR3 DNA reads TGTGCCAGCAGCCAAGTATACCGACAGGGCCCCAGTTCACCCCTCCACTTT.

This sequence joins TRBV27 and TRBJ1-5; a possible D gene is TRBD1 (6 bases). This CDR3 region has 12 residues. V was pared by 3 bases and J by 9 bases, with 9 bases between. Germline V lookup: CDR1 MNHEY, CDR2 SMNVEV (reference sequence). The CDR3 loop reads CASSLRGGPQHF. The CDR3 bases are TGTGCCAGCAGTTTGAGAGGGGGGCCCCAGCATTTT.

The V call is TRBV5-4, the J call TRBJ1-2, with TRBD1 matching 7 bases. The V segment lost 4 bases and the J segment 1 base; nucleotides outside the gene matches: 7. Germline CDR1 reads SGHNT; CDR2 reads YYREEE (reference sequence). This CDR3 comprises 15 residues. CDR3 DNA sequence: TGTGCCAGCAGCGTAGGACAGGCTAATAACTATGGCTACACCTTC. The encoded protein is CASSVGQANNYGYTF.

V is TRBV3-1 (or the pseudogene TRBV3-2) and J is TRBJ2-3; unclear D gene. Germline V CDR1 and CDR2: LGHDT, YNNKEL (reference sequence). This CDR3 region has 16 residues. The ends were cut back, 0 bases at V and 0 bases at J, with 10 bases in the middle. CDR3 nucleotides: TGTGCCAGCAGCCAAGACAAGTCGACTAGCACAGATACGCAGTATTTT. This translates into CASSQDKSTSTDTQYF.

The chain recombines TRBV5-1 with TRBJ2-7; TRBD1 aligns across 10 bases. V shed 4 bases, J shed 5 bases, and the junction held 9 bases outside the gene matches. The CDR3 is 15 residues long. Germline CDR1 SGHRS, CDR2 YFSETQ. The CDR3 protein is CASSPRTGGAHEQYF. CDR3 nucleotides: TGCGCCAGCAGCCCCCGGACAGGGGGTGCCCACGAGCAGTACTTC. The full variable domain, its missing parts supplied by reference TRBV5-1 and TRBJ2-7, is KAGVTQTPRYLIKTRGQQVTLSCSPISGHRSVSWYQQTPGQGLQFLFEYFSETQRNKGNFPGRFSGRQFSNSRSEMNVSTLELGDSALYLCASSPRTGGAHEQYFGPGTRLTVT.

CDR3 amino acids: CASSSEWGPQETQYF. CDR3 DNA sequence: TGTGCCAGCAGCTCAGAATGGGGCCCCCAAGAGACCCAGTACTTC. The rearrangement joins TRBV7-8 to TRBJ2-5; D possibly corresponds to TRBD1 (5 bases). Trimming removed 4 bases at V and 1 base at J, with 13 bases between. The CDR3 totals 15 residues. Germline lookup yields CDR1 SGHVS and CDR2 FQNEAQ.

This clone came up once. The chain joins TRBV19 to TRBJ2-4, with 8 positions matching TRBD1. The junction had 6 bases not matched to a gene; V was cut back by 5 bases and J by 3 bases. CDR3 length equals 15 residues. CDR1 is LNHDA and CDR2 is SQIVND in the germline V gene (reference sequence). CDR3 residues: CASSVGQGGKNIQYF. As DNA, the CDR3 is TGTGCCAGTAGTGTCGGACAGGGCGGCAAAAACATTCAGTACTTC.

The CDR3 DNA reads as TGTGCCAGCAGCCAAATGGCGGGGGCTGGGGGCACTGAAGCTTTCTTT. Translation: CASSQMAGAGGTEAFF. This chain links TRBV3-1 (or the pseudogene TRBV3-2) with TRBJ1-1, with D maybe TRBD1 (6 bases). V dropped 2 bases and J dropped 4 bases, with 17 bases sitting between them. The germline CDR1 and CDR2 sequences are LGHDT and YNNKEL (reference sequence). The CDR3 runs 16 residues.

The chain couples TRBV5-1 to TRBJ1-5; TRBD1 matches at 10 bases. The junction had 7 bases not matched to a gene; V was cut back by 0 bases and J by 10 bases. Germline V gives CDR1 SGHRS, CDR2 YFSETQ. The CDR3 is made up of 15 amino acids. The CDR3: CASSLAGGTGDPQHF. The CDR3 DNA reads TGCGCCAGCAGCTTGGCGGGGGGGACAGGGGATCCCCAGCATTTT.